This T cell receptor (beta chain) came from a study of blood T cell repertoires in COVID-19. Overall study: PBMCs, B-cell-depleted T cells, or T cells were the source of the cDNA or gDNA that made up the material.

V lost 4 bases and J lost 0; bases outside the gene matches: 6. Germline lookup yields CDR1 LNHDA and CDR2 SQIVND (reference sequence). This CDR3 has 16 amino acids. Seattle-derived patients entered the study during active infection and were followed longitudinally. As originally analysed: Nucleated cell counts were estimated from reference gene primer amplification. Generated by immunoSEQ multiplex PCR, the TCRdb table keeps only in-frame clones and is missing some. V and J calls and clone size are given by that table; D and trimming were obtained from the DNA. The sample holds over 200,000 clones, roughly 92% seen once.

The rearrangement uses TRBV19 and TRBJ2-7; 10 bases are a match to TRBD2. What was sequenced was peripheral blood. This clonotype was sampled from a man in his 60s with COVID-19, enrolled during active disease. CDR3 nucleotides: TGTGCCAGTAGTAGAGCAGGACTAGCGGACTCCTACGAGCAGTACTTC. Amino acids: CASSRAGLADSYEQYF.